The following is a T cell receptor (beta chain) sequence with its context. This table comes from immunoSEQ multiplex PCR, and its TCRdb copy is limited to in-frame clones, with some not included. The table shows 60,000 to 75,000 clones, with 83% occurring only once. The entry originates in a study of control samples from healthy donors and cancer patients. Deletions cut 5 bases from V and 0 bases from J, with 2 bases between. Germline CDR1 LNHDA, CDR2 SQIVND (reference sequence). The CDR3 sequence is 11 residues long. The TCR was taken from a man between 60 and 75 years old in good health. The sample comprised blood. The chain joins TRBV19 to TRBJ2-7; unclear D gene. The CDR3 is CASSFSYEQYF. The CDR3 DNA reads TGTGCCAGTAGTTTCTCCTACGAGCAGTACTTC. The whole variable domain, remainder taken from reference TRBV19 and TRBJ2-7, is DGGITQSPKYLFRKEGQNVTLSCEQNLNHDAMYWYRQDPGQGLRLIYYSQIVNDFQKGDIAEGYSVSREKKESFPLTVTSAQKNPTAFYLCASSFSYEQYFGPGTRLTVT.